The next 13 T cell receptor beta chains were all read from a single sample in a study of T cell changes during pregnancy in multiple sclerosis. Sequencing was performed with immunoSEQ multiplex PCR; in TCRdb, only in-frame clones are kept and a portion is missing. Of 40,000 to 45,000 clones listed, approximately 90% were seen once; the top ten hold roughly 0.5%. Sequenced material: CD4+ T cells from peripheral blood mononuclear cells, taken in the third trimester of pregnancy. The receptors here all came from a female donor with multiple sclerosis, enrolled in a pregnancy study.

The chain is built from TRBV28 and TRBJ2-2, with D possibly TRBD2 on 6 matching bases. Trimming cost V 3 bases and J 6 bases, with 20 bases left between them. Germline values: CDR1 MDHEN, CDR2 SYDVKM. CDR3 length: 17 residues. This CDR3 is CASSLSGLGGVAGELFF. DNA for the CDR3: TGTGCCAGCAGTTTGAGCGGGCTAGGTGGTGTGGCCGGGGAGCTGTTTTTT.

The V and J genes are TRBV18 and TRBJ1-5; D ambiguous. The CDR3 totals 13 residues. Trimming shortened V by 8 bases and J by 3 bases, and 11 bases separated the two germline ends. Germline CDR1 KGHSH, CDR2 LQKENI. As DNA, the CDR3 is TGTGCCAGCACAATGGGCAACAATCAGCCCCAGCATTTT. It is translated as CASTMGNNQPQHF. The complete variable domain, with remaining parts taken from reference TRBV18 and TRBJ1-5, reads NAGVMQNPRHLVRRRGQEARLRCSPMKGHSHVYWYRQLPEEGLKFMVYLQKENIIDESGMPKERFSAEFPKEGPSILRIQQVVRGDSAAYFCASTMGNNQPQHFGDGTRLSIL.

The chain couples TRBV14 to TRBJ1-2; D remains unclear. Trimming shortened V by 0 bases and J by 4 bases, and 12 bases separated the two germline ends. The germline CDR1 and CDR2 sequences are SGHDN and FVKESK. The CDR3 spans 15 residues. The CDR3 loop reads CASSQEGAKSYGYTF. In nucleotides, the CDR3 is TGTGCCAGCAGCCAAGAGGGCGCGAAAAGCTATGGCTACACCTTC.

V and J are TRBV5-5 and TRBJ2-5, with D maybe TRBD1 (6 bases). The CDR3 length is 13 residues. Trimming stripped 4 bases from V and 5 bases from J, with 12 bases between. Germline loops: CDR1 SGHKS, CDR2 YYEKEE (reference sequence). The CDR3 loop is CASSTTGWETQYF. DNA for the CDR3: TGTGCCAGCAGCACCACAGGGTGGGAGACCCAGTACTTC.

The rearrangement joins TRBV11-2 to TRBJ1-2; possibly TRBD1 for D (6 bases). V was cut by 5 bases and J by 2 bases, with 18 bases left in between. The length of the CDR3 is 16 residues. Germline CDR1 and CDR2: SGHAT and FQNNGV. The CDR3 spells CASSDYGQSLNYGYTF. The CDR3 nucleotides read TGTGCCAGCAGCGACTACGGACAGTCGCTCAACTATGGCTACACCTTC.

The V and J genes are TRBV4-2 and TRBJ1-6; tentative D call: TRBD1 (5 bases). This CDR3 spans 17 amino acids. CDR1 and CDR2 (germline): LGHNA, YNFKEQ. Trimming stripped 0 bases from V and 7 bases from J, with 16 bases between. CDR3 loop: CASSQDLETGHNSPLHF. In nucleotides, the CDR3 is TGTGCCAGCAGCCAAGATCTAGAAACAGGCCACAATTCACCCCTCCACTTT.

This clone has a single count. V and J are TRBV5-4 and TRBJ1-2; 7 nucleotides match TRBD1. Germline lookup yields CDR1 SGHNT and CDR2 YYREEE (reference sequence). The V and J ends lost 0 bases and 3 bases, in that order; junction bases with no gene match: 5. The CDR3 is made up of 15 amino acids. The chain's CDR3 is CASSLAGTADYGYTF. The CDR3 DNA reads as TGTGCCAGCAGCTTGGCCGGGACAGCGGACTATGGCTACACCTTC. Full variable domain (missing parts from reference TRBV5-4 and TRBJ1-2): ETGVTQSPTHLIKTRGQQVTLRCSSQSGHNTVSWYQQALGQGPQFIFQYYREEENGRGNFPPRFSGLQFPNYSSELNVNALELDDSALYLCASSLAGTADYGYTFGSGTRLTVV.

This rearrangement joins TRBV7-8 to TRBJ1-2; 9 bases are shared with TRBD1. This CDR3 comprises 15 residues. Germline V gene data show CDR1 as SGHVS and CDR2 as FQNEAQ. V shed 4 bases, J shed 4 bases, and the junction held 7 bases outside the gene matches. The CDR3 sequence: CASSSRQGVLYGYTF. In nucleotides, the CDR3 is TGTGCCAGCAGCTCCAGACAGGGGGTCCTCTATGGCTACACCTTC.

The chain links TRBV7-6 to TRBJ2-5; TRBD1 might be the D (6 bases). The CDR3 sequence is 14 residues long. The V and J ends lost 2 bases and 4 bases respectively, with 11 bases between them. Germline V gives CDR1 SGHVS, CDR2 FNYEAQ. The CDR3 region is CASSLIQGGETQYF. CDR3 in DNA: TGTGCCAGCAGCTTAATACAGGGCGGAGAGACCCAGTACTTC.

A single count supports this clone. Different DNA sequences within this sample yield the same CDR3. CDR3 nucleotide sequence: TGTGCCAGCTCACCTTTAGCGGGAGCCGACACCGGGGAGCTGTTTTTT. Protein sequence: CASSPLAGADTGELFF. The chain combines TRBV18 with TRBJ2-2; 9 bases are shared with TRBD2. Germline assignment: CDR1 KGHSH and CDR2 LQKENI. CDR3 size: 16 residues. V was pared by 3 bases and J by 3 bases, with 5 bases of the junction left unmatched.

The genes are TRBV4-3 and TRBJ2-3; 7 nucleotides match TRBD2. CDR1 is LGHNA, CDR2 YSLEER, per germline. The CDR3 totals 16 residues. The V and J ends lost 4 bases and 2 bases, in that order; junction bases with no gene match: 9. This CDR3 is CASSLSGAGYTDTQYF. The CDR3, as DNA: TGCGCCAGCAGCCTGTCCGGAGCGGGATACACAGATACGCAGTATTTT.

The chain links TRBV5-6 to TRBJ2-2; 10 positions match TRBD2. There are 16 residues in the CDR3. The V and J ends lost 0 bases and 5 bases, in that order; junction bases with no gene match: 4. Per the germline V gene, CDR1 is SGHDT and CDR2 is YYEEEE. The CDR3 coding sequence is TGTGCCAGCAGCTTGGGACTAGCGGGTTTGACCGGGGAGCTGTTTTTT. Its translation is CASSLGLAGLTGELFF.

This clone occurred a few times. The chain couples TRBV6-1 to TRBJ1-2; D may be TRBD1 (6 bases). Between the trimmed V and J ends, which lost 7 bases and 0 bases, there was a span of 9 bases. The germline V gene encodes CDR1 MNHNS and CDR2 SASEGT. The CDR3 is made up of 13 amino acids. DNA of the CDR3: TGTGCCAGCACCAGACAGGCTAACTATGGCTACACCTTC. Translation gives CASTRQANYGYTF.